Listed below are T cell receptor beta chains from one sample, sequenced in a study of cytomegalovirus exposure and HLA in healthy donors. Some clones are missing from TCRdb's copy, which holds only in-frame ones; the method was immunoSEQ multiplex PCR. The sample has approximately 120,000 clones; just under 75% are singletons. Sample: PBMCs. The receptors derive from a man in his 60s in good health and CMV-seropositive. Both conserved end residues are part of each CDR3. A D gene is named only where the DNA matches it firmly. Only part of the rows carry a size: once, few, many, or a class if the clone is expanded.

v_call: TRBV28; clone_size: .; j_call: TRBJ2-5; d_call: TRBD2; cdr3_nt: TGTGCCAGCAGTTTACAGACTAGCGGGGGGGCGGTGACCCAGTACTTC; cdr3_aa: CASSLQTSGGAVTQYF
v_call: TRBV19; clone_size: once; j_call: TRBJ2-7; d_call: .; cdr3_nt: TGTGCCAGTAGTTCCTCTAATGGACTCGCCTACGAGCAGTACTTC; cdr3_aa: CASSSSNGLAYEQYF
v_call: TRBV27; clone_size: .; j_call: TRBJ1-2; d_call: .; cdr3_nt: TGTGCCAGCAGTCTCAACAGGGCCACCTTATATGGCTACACCTTC; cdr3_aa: CASSLNRATLYGYTF
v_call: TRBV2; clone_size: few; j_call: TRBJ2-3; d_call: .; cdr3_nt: TGTGCCAGCAGTGTTAGATCCTCCGGGGATACGCAGTATTTT; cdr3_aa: CASSVRSSGDTQYF
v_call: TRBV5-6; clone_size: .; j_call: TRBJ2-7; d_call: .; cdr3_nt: TGTGCCAGCAGCTTGGGTGTCCAGACTTACGAGCAGTACTTC; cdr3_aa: CASSLGVQTYEQYF
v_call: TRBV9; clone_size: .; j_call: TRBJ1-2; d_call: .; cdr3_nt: TGTGCCAGCAGCGAGAATAGGGGCTTTGGCTACACCTTC; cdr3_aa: CASSENRGFGYTF
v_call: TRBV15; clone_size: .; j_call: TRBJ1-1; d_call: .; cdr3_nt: TGTGCCACCAGCAGAGATCTGGAGGGAGTGAACACTGAAGCTTTCTTT; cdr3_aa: CATSRDLEGVNTEAFF
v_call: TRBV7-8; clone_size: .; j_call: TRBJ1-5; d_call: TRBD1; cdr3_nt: TGTGCCAGCAGCTCGAGCGGGACAGGGGGTCAGCCCCAGCATTTT; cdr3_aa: CASSSSGTGGQPQHF
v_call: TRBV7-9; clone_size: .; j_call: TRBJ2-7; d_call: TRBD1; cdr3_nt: TGTGCCAGCAGTTATTACAGGGGAAACGAGCAGTACTTC; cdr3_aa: CASSYYRGNEQYF
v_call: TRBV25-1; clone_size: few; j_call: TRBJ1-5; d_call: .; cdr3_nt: TGTGCCAGCAGGGGCTATGGCAATCAGCCCCAGCATTTT; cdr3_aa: CASRGYGNQPQHF
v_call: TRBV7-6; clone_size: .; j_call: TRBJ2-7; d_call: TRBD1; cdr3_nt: TGTGCCAGCAGCTTTCGGGACAGGACCTACGAGCAGTACTTC; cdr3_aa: CASSFRDRTYEQYF
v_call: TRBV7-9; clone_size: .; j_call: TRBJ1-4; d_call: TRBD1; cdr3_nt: TGTGCCAGCAGCCCCCGGGGGACAGGAACGATCGAAAAACTGTTTTTT; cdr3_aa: CASSPRGTGTIEKLFF
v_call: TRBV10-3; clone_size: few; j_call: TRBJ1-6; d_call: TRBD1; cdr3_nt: TGTGCCATCAGTGAGTCTCAGGGGGCTGAAAATTCACCCCTCCACTTT; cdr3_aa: CAISESQGAENSPLHF
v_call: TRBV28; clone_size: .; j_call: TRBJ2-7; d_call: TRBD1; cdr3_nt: TGTGCCAGCCGACAGGGTTTCTACGAGCAGTACTTC; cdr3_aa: CASRQGFYEQYF
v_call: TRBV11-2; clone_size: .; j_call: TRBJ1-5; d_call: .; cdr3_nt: TGTGCCAGCAGCTTAGACCGATCCAGGCCCCAGCATTTT; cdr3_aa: CASSLDRSRPQHF
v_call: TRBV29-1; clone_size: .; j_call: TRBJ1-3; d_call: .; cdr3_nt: TGCAGCGCTACCCGGGGGATAACTGGAAACACCATATATTTT; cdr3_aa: CSATRGITGNTIYF
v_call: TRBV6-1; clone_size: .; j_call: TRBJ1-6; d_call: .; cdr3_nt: TGTGCCAGCAGTGAAGTCCCAGGGGAGGGATCACCCCTCCACTTT; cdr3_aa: CASSEVPGEGSPLHF
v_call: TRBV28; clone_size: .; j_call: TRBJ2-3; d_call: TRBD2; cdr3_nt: TGTGCCACCAAAGCGGGGGGTAGCACAGATACGCAGTATTTT; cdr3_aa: CATKAGGSTDTQYF
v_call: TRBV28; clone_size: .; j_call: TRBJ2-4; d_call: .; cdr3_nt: TGTGCCAGCACCTCAAGCGGGACATTGGGCAAAAACATTCAGTACTTC; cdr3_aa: CASTSSGTLGKNIQYF
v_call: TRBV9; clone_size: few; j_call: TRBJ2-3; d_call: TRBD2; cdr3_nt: TGTGCCAGCAGCGTAGACGGGGGGACGCAGTATTTT; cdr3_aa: CASSVDGGTQYF
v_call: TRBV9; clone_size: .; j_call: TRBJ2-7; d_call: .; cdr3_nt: TGTGCCAGCAGCGCAAGGGAGCGGGCCACCTACGAGCAGTACTTC; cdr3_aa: CASSARERATYEQYF
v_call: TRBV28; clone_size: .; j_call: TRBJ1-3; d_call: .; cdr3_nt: TGTGCCAGCAGCCCCGGTGACACGACTGGAAACACCATATATTTT; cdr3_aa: CASSPGDTTGNTIYF
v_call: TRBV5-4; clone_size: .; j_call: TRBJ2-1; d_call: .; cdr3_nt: TGTGCCAGCAGCTTAAGCAGGGGTTCCTACAATGAGCAGTTCTTC; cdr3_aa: CASSLSRGSYNEQFF
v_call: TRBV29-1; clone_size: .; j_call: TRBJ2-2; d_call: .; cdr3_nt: TGCAGCGTTGGACAGGTCGCGAACACCGGGGAGCTGTTTTTT; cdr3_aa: CSVGQVANTGELFF
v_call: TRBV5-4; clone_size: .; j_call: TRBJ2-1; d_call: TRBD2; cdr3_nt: TGTGCCAGCAGCCCTACGATGGCGGGGGAGGACAATGAGCAGTTCTTC; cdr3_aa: CASSPTMAGEDNEQFF
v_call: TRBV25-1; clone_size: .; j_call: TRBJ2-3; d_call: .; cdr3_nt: TGTGCCAGCAGTGACGCCGTGGAAGCGGGCCCAGATACGCAGTATTTT; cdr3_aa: CASSDAVEAGPDTQYF
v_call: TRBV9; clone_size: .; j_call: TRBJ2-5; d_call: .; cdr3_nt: TGTGCCAGCAGCGTAGGGGAGTACTACCAAGAGACCCAGTACTTC; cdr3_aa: CASSVGEYYQETQYF
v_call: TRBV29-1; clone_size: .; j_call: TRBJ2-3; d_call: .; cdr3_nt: TGCAGCGTTGATCCGTCCGGGGTCACAGATACGCAGTATTTT; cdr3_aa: CSVDPSGVTDTQYF
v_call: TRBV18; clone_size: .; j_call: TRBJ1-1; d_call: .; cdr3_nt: TGTGCCAGCTCAGTTAGCTATTACGGGACTGAAGCTTTCTTT; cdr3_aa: CASSVSYYGTEAFF
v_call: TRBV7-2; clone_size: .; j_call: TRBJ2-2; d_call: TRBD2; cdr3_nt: TGTGCCAGCAGCTTGGGTAGCGGGGGCACCGGGGAGCTGTTTTTT; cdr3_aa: CASSLGSGGTGELFF
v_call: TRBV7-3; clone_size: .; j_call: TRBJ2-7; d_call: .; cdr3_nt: TGTGCCAGCAGCTCCCAACCCGGTACCCACGAGCAGTACTTC; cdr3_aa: CASSSQPGTHEQYF
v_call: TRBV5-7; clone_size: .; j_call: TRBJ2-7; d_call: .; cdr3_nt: TGTGCCAGCAGCGCACCAACAGGATCCTACGAGCAGTACTTC; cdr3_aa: CASSAPTGSYEQYF
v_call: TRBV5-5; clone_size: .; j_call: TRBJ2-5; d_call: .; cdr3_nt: TGTGCCAGCAGCCAGGGGGGAGAGACCCAGTACTTC; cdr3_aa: CASSQGGETQYF